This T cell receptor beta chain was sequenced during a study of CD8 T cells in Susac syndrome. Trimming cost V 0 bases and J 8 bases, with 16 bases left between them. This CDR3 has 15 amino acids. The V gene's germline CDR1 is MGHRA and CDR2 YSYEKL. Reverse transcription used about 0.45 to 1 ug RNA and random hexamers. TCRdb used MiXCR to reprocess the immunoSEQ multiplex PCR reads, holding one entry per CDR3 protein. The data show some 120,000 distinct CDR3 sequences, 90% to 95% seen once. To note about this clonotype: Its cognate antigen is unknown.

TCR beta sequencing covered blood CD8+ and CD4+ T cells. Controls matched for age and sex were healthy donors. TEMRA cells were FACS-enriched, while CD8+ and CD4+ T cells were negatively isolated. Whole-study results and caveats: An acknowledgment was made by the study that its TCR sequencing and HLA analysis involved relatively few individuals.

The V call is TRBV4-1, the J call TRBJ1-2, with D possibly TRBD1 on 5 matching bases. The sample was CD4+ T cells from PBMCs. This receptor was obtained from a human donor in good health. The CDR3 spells CASSQDQGILGGYTF. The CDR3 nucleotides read TGCGCCAGCAGCCAAGATCAGGGCATTCTCGGGGGCTACACCTTC.